A single sample is the source of the 5 T cell receptor beta chains below, sequenced in a study of blood T cell repertoires in COVID-19. TCRdb keeps only in-frame clones here, not all; method: immunoSEQ multiplex PCR. This table has roughly 180,000 clones, roughly 76% appearing once. Input material: peripheral blood. Receptor source: a woman between 45 and 60 years old with active or convalescent COVID-19.

This chain uses TRBV7-9 with TRBJ1-2; tentative D call: TRBD1 (5 bases). The V gene lost 5 bases and the J gene lost 7 bases, with 20 bases spanning the gap. The CDR3 loop spans 15 amino acids. Per the germline V gene, CDR1 is SEHNR and CDR2 is FQNEAQ (reference sequence). The CDR3 here is CASSPGTQIRGGYTF. The CDR3 region has the DNA TGTGCCAGCAGCCCCGGGACTCAAATTAGGGGTGGCTACACCTTC.

CDR3: CASSLGLRAQGEDQETQYF. DNA of the CDR3: TGTGCCAGCAGCTTAGGATTGCGGGCGCAGGGGGAAGACCAAGAGACCCAGTACTTC. The chain links TRBV7-9 to TRBJ2-5, with 7 nucleotides matching TRBD1. The CDR3 length is 19 residues. CDR1 SEHNR and CDR2 FQNEAQ come from the germline V gene (reference sequence). V was clipped by 1 base and J by 0 bases; unmatched bases: 14.

Of note for this clone: Other DNA sequences in the sample encode the same CDR3. The CDR3 region is CASSSQGNTEAFF. In nucleotides, the CDR3 is TGTGCCAGTAGTAGCCAGGGGAACACTGAAGCTTTCTTT. The chain employs TRBV19 and TRBJ1-1, with D tentatively TRBD1 (5 bases). V was pared by 4 bases and J by 1 base, with 7 bases between. The CDR3 totals 13 residues. Germline values: CDR1 LNHDA, CDR2 SQIVND (reference sequence). The full variable domain, in which reference TRBV19 and TRBJ1-1 provide the parts outside the CDR3, is DGGITQSPKYLFRKEGQNVTLSCEQNLNHDAMYWYRQDPGQGLRLIYYSQIVNDFQKGDIAEGYSVSREKKESFPLTVTSAQKNPTAFYLCASSSQGNTEAFFGQGTRLTVV.

The chain couples TRBV28 to TRBJ2-3, with a tentative D call TRBD2 (6 bases). The CDR3 runs to 15 residues. V was cut by 3 bases and J by 0 bases, with 10 bases left in between. Germline loops: CDR1 MDHEN, CDR2 SYDVKM. As DNA, the CDR3 is TGTGCCAGCAGTTTGGTGGGGAGGAGCACAGATACGCAGTATTTT. This gives the protein CASSLVGRSTDTQYF. Filled out from reference TRBV28 and TRBJ2-3, the complete variable domain reads DVKVTQSSRYLVKRTGEKVFLECVQDMDHENMFWYRQDPGLGLRLIYFSYDVKMKEKGDIPEGYSVSREKKERFSLILESASTNQTSMYLCASSLVGRSTDTQYFGPGTRLTVL.

The V call is TRBV7-9, the J call TRBJ1-6, with TRBD1 identical over 10 bases. This CDR3 has 14 amino acids. Germline V gene sequence: CDR1 SEHNR, CDR2 FQNEAQ (reference sequence). The V gene end was trimmed by 4 bases and the J gene end by 9 bases; junction bases not matched to a gene: 3. CDR3 nucleotides: TGTGCCAGCAGCTCGGGACAGGGGACTTCACCCCTCCACTTT. This encodes CASSSGQGTSPLHF.